The clone carrying this T cell receptor (beta chain) was counted many times. The time point denotes: sample taken at primary tumor resection. The study sequenced unsorted whole RNA from tumor, nontumor lung or frozen PBMC. Individual TCR cDNA molecules each bore their own unique molecular identifier. TCRdb re-derived calls from the 5' RACE reads in MiXCR, one entry per CDR3 protein. The sample yields 25,000 to 30,000 distinct CDR3 sequences, 8.4% seen once. The sample originates from a study of spatial heterogeneity in lung cancer. Turning to the study itself: Sequencing consistently turned up more beta-chain sequences than alpha-chain sequences.

Looked up from germline, CDR1 is DFQATT and CDR2 is SNEGSKA (reference sequence). V lost 5 bases, J lost 1 base, and 13 bases stayed unmatched. CDR3 length: 18 residues. The TCR was taken from a female donor with early-stage non-small cell lung cancer. The sample in question was PBMCs, obtained at surgery. The V gene is TRBV20-1, the J gene TRBJ2-2, with TRBD1 matching 10 bases. This CDR3 reads CSARPGQGYLRNTGELFF. CDR3 DNA: TGCAGTGCTCGACCGGGACAGGGGTATCTGCGGAACACCGGGGAGCTGTTTTTT.